The sequence of this T cell receptor (beta chain) was determined in a study of T cell responses to AZD1222 COVID-19 vaccine. Overall study results and limits: Mapped onto spike, vaccine-associated CD4 TCRs spanned it and were dominant at 160-218 and 743-854.

With regard to this clone: As yet, its antigen is unknown.

Generated by immunoSEQ multiplex PCR, the TCRdb table keeps only in-frame clones and is missing some. The repertoire holds 150,000 or so clones, with about 90% as singletons. V dropped 2 bases and J dropped 4 bases, with 12 bases sitting between them. The CDR3 has 15 amino acids. CDR1 and CDR2 (germline): MDHEN, SYDVKM. The clonotype was recovered from an adult who received the AZD1222 COVID-19 vaccine. The source was peripheral blood, collected 28 days after the second AZD1222 dose. V gene TRBV28 combines with J gene TRBJ2-1; no clear D gene. This CDR3 reads CASSLTAGSYNEQFF. The CDR3 DNA reads TGTGCCAGCAGTTTAACGGCAGGATCTTACAATGAGCAGTTCTTC. Looking up the rest from reference TRBV28 and TRBJ2-1 gives the full variable domain: DVKVTQSSRYLVKRTGEKVFLECVQDMDHENMFWYRQDPGLGLRLIYFSYDVKMKEKGDIPEGYSVSREKKERFSLILESASTNQTSMYLCASSLTAGSYNEQFFGPGTRLTVL.